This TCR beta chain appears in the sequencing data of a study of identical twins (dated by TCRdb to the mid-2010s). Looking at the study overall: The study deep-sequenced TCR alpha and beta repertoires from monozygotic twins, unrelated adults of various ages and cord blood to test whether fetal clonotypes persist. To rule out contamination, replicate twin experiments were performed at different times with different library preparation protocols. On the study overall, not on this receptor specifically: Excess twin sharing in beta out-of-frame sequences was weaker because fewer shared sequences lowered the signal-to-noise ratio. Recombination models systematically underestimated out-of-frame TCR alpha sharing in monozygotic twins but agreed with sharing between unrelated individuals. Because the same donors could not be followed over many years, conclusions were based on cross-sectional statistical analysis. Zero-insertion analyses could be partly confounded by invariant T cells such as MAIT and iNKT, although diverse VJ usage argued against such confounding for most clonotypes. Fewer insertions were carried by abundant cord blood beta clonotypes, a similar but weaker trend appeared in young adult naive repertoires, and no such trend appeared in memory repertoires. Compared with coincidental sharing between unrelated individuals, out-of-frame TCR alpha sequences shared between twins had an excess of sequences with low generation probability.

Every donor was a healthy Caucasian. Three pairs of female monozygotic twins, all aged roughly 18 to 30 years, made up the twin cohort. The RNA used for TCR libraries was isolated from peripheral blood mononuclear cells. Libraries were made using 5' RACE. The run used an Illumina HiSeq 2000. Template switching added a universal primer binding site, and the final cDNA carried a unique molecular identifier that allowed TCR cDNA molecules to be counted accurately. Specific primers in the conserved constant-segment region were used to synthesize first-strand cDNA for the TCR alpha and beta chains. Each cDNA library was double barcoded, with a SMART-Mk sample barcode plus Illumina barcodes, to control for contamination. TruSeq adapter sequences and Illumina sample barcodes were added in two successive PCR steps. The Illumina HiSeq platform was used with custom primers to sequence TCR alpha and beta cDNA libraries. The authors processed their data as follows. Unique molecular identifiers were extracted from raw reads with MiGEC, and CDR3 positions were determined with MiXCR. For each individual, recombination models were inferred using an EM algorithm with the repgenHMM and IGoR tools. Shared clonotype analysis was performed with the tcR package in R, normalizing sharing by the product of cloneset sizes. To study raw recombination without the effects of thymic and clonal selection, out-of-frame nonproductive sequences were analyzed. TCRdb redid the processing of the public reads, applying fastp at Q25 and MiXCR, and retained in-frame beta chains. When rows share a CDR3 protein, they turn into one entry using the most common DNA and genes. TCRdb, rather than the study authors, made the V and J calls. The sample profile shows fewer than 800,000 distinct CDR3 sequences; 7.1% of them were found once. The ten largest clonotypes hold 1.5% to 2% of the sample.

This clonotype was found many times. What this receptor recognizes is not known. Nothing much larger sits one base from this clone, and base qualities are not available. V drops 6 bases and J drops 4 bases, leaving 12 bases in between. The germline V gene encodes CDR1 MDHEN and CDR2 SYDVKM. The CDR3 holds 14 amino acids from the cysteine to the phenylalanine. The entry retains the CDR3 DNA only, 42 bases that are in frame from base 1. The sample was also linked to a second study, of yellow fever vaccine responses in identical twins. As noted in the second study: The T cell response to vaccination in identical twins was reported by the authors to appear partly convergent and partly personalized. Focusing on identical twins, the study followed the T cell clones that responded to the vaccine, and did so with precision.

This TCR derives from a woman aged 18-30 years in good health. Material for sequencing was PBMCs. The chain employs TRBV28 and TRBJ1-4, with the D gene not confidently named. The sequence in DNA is TGTGCCAGCAGGGGCGAGCAGGTTAATGAAAAACTGTTTTTT. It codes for CASRGEQVNEKLFF.